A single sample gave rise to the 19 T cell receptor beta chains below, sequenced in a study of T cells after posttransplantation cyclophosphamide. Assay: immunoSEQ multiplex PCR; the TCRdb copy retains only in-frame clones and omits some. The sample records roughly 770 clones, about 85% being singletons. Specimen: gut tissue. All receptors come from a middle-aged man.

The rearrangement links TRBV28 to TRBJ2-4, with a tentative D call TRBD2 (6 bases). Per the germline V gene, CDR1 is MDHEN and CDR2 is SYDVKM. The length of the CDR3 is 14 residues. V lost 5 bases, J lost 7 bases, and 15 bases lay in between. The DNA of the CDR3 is TGTGCCAGCAGTGAGGGACTGGGAAACAACATTCAGTACTTC. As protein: CASSEGLGNNIQYF.

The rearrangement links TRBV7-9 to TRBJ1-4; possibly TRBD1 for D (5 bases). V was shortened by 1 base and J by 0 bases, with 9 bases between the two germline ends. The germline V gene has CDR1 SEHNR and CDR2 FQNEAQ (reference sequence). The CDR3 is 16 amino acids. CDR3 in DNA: TGTGCCAGCAGCTTAGGGGGCGGACCAACTAATGAAAAACTGTTTTTT. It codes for CASSLGGGPTNEKLFF.

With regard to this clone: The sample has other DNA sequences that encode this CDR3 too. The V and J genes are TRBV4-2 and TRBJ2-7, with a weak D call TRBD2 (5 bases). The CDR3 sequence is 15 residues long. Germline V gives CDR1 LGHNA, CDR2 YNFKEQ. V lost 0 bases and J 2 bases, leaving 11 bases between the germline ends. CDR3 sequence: CASSQEGSGTYEQYF. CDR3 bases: TGTGCCAGCAGCCAAGAGGGGAGCGGAACCTACGAGCAGTACTTC.

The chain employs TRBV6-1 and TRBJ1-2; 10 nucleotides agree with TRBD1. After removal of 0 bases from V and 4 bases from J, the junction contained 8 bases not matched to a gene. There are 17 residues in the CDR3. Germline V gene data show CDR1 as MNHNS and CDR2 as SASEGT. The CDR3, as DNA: TGTGCCAGCAGTGAAGCCCCCGGGACAGGGGTTGCCTATGGCTACACCTTC. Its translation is CASSEAPGTGVAYGYTF.

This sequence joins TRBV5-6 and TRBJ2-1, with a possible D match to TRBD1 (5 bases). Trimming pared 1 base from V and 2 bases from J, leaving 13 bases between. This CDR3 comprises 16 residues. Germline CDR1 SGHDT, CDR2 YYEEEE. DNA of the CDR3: TGTGCCAGCAGCTTGAAGGCAGGGTCTACCTACAATGAGCAGTTCTTC. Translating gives CASSLKAGSTYNEQFF.

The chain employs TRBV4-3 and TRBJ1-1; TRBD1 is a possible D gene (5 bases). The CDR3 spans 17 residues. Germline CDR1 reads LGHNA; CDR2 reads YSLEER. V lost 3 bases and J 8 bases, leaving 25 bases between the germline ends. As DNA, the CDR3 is TGCGCCAGCAGCCAGGATCGACCTGGTGGCGGGACCACGGAAGCTTTCTTT. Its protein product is CASSQDRPGGGTTEAFF.

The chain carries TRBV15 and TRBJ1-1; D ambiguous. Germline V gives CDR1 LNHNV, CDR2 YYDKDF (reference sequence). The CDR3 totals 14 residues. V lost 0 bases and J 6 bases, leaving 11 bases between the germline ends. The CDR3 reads CATSRDPAESEAFF. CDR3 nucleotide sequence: TGTGCCACCAGCAGAGATCCCGCAGAATCTGAAGCTTTCTTT.

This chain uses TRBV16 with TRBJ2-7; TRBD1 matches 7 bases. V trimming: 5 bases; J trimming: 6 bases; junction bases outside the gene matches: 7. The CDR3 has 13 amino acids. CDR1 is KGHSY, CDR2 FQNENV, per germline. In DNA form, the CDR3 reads TGTGCCAGCAGCATACAGGGGAAGGGCGAGCAGTACTTC. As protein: CASSIQGKGEQYF.

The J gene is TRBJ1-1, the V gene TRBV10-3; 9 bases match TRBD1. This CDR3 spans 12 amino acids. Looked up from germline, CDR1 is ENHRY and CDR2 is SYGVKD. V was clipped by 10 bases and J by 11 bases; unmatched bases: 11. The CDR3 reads CATTGGASGAFF. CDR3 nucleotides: TGTGCCACCACAGGGGGCGCATCAGGGGCTTTCTTT.

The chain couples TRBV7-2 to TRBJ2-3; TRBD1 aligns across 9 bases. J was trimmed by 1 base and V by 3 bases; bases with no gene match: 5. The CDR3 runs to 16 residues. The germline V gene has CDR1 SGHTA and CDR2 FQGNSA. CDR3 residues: CASSLWGQGGTDTQYF. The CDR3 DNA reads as TGTGCCAGCAGCTTGTGGGGACAGGGAGGCACAGATACGCAGTATTTT.

For the CDR3, the DNA is TGTGCCAGCAGTGAAGCTAGCTGGTACGAGCAGTACTTC. Its protein is CASSEASWYEQYF. The J gene is TRBJ2-7, the V gene TRBV2; no reliable D call. CDR3 length equals 13 residues. Germline V gene data show CDR1 as SNHLY and CDR2 as FYNNEI. The V end was cut by 0 bases, the J end by 4 bases, with 7 bases between.

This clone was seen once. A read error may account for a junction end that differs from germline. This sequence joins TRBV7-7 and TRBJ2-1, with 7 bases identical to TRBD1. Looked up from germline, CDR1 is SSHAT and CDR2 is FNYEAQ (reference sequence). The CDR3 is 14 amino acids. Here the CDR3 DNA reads TGTGCTAGCAGCTTAGGGGGAAACAGGGGTGAGCAGTTCTTC. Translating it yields CASSLGGNRGEQFF.

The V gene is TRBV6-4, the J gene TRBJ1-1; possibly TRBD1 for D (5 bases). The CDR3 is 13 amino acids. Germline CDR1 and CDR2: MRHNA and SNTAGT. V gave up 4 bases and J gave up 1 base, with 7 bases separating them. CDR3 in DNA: TGTGCCAGCAGTGTCAGGGAGAACACTGAAGCTTTCTTT. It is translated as CASSVRENTEAFF.

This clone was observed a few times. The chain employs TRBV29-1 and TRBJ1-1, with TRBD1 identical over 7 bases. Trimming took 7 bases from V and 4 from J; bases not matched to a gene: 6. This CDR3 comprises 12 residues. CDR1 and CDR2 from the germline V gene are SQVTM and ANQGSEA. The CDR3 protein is CSAIDRATEAFF. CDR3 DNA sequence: TGCAGCGCCATCGACAGGGCCACTGAAGCTTTCTTT.

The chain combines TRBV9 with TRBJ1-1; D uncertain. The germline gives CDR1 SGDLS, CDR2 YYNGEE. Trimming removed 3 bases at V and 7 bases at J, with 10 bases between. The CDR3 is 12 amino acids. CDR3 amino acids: CASSGLEVEAFF. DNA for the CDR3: TGTGCCAGCAGCGGCCTGGAGGTTGAAGCTTTCTTT.

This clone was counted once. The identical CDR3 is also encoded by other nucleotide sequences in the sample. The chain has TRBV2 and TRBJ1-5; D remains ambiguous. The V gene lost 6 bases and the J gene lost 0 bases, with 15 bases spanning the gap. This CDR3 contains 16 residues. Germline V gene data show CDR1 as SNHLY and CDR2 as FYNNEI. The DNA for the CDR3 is TGTGCCAGCAGCTCCGGAACAGAGTATAGCAATCAGCCCCAGCATTTT. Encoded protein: CASSSGTEYSNQPQHF. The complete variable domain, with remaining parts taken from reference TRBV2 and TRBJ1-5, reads EPEVTQTPSHQVTQMGQEVILRCVPISNHLYFYWYRQILGQKVEFLVSFYNNEISEKSEIFDDQFSVERPDGSNFTLKIRSTKLEDSAMYFCASSSGTEYSNQPQHFGDGTRLSIL.

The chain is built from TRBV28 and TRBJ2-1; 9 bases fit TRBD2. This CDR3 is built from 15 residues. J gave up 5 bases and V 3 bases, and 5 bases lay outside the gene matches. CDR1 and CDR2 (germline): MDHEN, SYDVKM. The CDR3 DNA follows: TGTGCCAGCAGTTTCTCAGCGGGGGGCCACAATGAGCAGTTCTTC. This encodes CASSFSAGGHNEQFF.

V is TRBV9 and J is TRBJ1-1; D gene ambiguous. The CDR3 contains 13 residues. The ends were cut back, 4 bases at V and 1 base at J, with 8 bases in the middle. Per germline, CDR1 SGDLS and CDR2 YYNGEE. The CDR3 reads CASSTTGNTEAFF. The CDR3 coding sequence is TGTGCCAGCAGCACCACCGGGAACACTGAAGCTTTCTTT. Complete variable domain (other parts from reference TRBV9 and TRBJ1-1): DSGVTQTPKHLITATGQRVTLRCSPRSGDLSVYWYQQSLDQGLQFLIQYYNGEERAKGNILERFSAQQFPDLHSELNLSSLELGDSALYFCASSTTGNTEAFFGQGTRLTVV.

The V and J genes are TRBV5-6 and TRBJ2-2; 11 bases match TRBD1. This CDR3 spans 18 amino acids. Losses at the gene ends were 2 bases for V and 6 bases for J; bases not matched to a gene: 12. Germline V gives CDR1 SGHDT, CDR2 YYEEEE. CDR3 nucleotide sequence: TGTGCCAGCAGCTTAATAGGAGGACAGGGGGCGCGCGCCGGGGAGCTGTTTTTT. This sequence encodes CASSLIGGQGARAGELFF.